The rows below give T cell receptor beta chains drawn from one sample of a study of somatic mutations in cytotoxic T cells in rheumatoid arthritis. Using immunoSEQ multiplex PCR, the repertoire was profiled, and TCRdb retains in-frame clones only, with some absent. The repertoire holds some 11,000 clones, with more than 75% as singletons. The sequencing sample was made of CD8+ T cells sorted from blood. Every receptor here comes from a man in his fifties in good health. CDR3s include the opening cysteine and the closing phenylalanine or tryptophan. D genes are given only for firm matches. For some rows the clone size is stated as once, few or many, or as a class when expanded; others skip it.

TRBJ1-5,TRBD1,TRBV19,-,CASSLQGANQPQHF,TGTGCCAGTAGTTTACAGGGGGCCAATCAGCCCCAGCATTTT
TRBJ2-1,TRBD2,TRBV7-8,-,CASSHVAGENNEQFF,TGTGCCAGCAGCCACGTAGCGGGAGAGAACAATGAGCAGTTCTTC
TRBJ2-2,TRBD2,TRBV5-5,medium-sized,CASSLPSGAGELFF,TGTGCCAGCAGCTTGCCTAGCGGGGCCGGGGAGCTGTTTTTT
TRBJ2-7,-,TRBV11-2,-,CASSLGPSHYEQYF,TGTGCCAGCAGCCTGGGACCAAGCCATTACGAGCAGTACTTC
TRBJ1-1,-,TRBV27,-,CASSPRIMNTEAFF,TGTGCCAGCAGTCCCCGGATCATGAACACTGAAGCTTTCTTT
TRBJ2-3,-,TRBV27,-,CASNSLGGSADTQYF,TGTGCCAGCAATTCGCTTGGGGGTTCGGCAGATACGCAGTATTTT
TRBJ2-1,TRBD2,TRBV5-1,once,CASSSGGLGGYNEQFF,TGCGCCAGCAGCTCCGGGGGACTCGGGGGGTACAATGAGCAGTTCTTC
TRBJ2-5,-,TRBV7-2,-,CASSQELKKDLPKETQYF,TGTGCCAGCAGCCAGGAATTAAAGAAGGACCTACCTAAGGAGACCCAGTACTTC
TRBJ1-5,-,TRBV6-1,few,CASSEAFGQPQHF,TGTGCCAGCAGTGAAGCCTTCGGTCAGCCCCAGCATTTT
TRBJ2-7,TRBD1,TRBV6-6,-,CASSYKGQGYEQYF,TGTGCCAGCAGTTACAAGGGACAGGGCTACGAGCAGTACTTC
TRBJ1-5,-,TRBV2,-,CASRSYSNQPQHF,TGTGCCAGCAGAAGTTATAGCAATCAGCCCCAGCATTTT
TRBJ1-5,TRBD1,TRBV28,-,CASSSTGGINQPQHF,TGTGCCAGCAGTTCGACAGGGGGCATCAATCAGCCCCAGCATTTT
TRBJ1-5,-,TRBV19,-,CASSAPGVDYQPQHF,TGTGCCAGTAGTGCCCCAGGAGTCGATTATCAGCCCCAGCATTTT
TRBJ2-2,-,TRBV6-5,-,CASSYLALPTGELFF,TGTGCCAGCAGTTACCTAGCGCTCCCCACCGGGGAGCTGTTTTTT
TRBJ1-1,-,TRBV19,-,CASSITALMNTEAFF,TGTGCCAGTAGTATTACCGCGTTGATGAACACTGAAGCTTTCTTT